These 10 T cell receptor beta chains originate from one sample sequenced in a study of CD8 T cells in ankylosing spondylitis (dated by TCRdb to the late 2010s). The library was generated by 5' RACE. The sample was run on an Illumina HiSeq 2500. The public reads were reanalyzed by TCRdb: fastp trimming at Q25, MiXCR alignment, in-frame beta chains only. Entries that share a CDR3 protein sequence are merged under the most common genes and DNA. This sample has approximately 9,700 distinct CDR3 sequences in its table, and 5.5% to 6.5% of those were observed once. Jointly, the top ten make up approximately 40% of the sample. The sample was blood, either unsorted or a sorted T cell fraction (not recorded which). All receptors derive from a female donor with ankylosing spondylitis or in good health (not recorded which).

This clonotype has ten or more counts. The J gene is TRBJ1-1, the V gene TRBV9, with D tentatively TRBD1 (5 bases). Germline V CDR1 and CDR2: SGDLS, YYNGEE. The CDR3 extends over 13 amino acids. V gave up 1 base and J gave up 1 base, with 5 bases separating them. CDR3 sequence reads: CASSVTGNTEAFF. In DNA form, the CDR3 reads TGTGCCAGCAGCGTAACAGGGAACACTGAAGCTTTCTTT.

The chain recombines TRBV9 with TRBJ1-5, with D possibly matching TRBD1 (5 bases). The CDR3 has 13 residues. CDR1 SGDLS and CDR2 YYNGEE come from the germline V gene. V lost 0 bases and J 5 bases, leaving 6 bases between the germline ends. DNA of the CDR3: TGTGCCAGCAGCGTAGGGGGGTATCAGCCCCAGCATTTT. Amino acid sequence: CASSVGGYQPQHF.

This clonotype occurred many times. The rearrangement uses TRBV9 and TRBJ1-4; possibly TRBD1 for D (5 bases). Germline lookup yields CDR1 SGDLS and CDR2 YYNGEE. V was trimmed by 4 bases and J by 5 bases, leaving 15 bases between them. The CDR3 has 15 residues. The CDR3 sequence: CASSPGWGSNEKLFF. Written as DNA, the CDR3 is TGTGCCAGCAGCCCAGGGTGGGGTTCAAATGAAAAACTGTTTTTT.

This clonotype was seen many times. This chain connects TRBV9 to TRBJ2-7; D possibly uses TRBD1 or TRBD2 (6 bases each). Germline-derived CDR1 and CDR2 are SGDLS and YYNGEE. Trimming shortened V by 0 bases and J by 0 bases, and 10 bases separated the two germline ends. The CDR3 extends over 15 amino acids. In DNA form, the CDR3 reads TGTGCCAGCAGCGTAGCGGGGGCCTTCTCCTACGAGCAGTACTTC. This gives the protein CASSVAGAFSYEQYF.

This clonotype was detected many times. The CDR3 DNA reads TGTGCCAGCAGCGGGGGTTGGGTAGATACGCAGTATTTT. Translated, it gives CASSGGWVDTQYF. The chain couples TRBV9 to TRBJ2-3; D remains ambiguous. Germline loops: CDR1 SGDLS, CDR2 YYNGEE. The CDR3 extends over 13 amino acids. V was shortened by 3 bases and J by 5 bases, with 10 bases between the two germline ends.

Ten or more counts support this clonotype. V is TRBV9 and J is TRBJ2-1, with 10 bases identical to TRBD2. This CDR3 region has 16 residues. CDR1 is SGDLS and CDR2 is YYNGEE in the germline V gene. V trimming: 2 bases; J trimming: 7 bases; junction bases outside the gene matches: 9. The CDR3 bases are TGTGCCAGCAGCGTTGGGCTAGCGGGAGTGGATAATGAGCAGTTCTTC. Protein product: CASSVGLAGVDNEQFF.

This clonotype has at least ten counts. J is TRBJ2-7 and V is TRBV9; 8 bases fit TRBD2. Trimming at V came to 2 bases and at J to 2 bases, leaving 3 bases not matched to a gene. This CDR3 spans 14 amino acids. Germline V gives CDR1 SGDLS, CDR2 YYNGEE. The CDR3 region has the DNA TGTGCCAGCAGCGTGGGGGGACTAGCCTACGAGCAGTACTTC. Translating gives CASSVGGLAYEQYF.

In this sample, this clonotype turned up many times. A much larger clone lies one base from this, so it may be a read error. The chain is built from TRBV9 and TRBJ2-7; TRBD1 or TRBD2 may be the D gene (6 bases each). The CDR3 has 13 residues. Germline CDR1 reads SGDLS; CDR2 reads YYNGEE. Trimming took off 6 bases at V and 13 bases at J, with 23 bases between the two ends. CDR3 DNA sequence: TGTGCCAGCACCCCTGGGATCGGGGGCGTGAAATACTTC. Amino acids: CASTPGIGGVKYF.

There are a few counts of this clonotype. The rearrangement uses TRBV9 and TRBJ2-7; 9 bases agree with TRBD1. The germline CDR1 and CDR2 sequences are SGDLS and YYNGEE. This CDR3 comprises 14 residues. Trimming took 3 bases from V and 5 from J; bases not matched to a gene: 6. CDR3 DNA sequence: TGTGCCAGCAGCGCGGGACAGGGTGGGAACGAGCAGTACTTC. Translation: CASSAGQGGNEQYF.

This clonotype occurred many times. This chain links TRBV9 with TRBJ1-2; D unresolved. CDR3 length equals 12 residues. The V gene's germline CDR1 is SGDLS and CDR2 YYNGEE. The germline V and J ends were trimmed by 4 bases and 6 bases, with 10 bases remaining between them. CDR3 protein: CASSLFGNGYTF. CDR3 DNA: TGTGCCAGCAGCCTCTTCGGCAATGGCTACACCTTC. Together with reference TRBV9 and TRBJ1-2, the CDR3 gives the full variable domain: DSGVTQTPKHLITATGQRVTLRCSPRSGDLSVYWYQQSLDQGLQFLIQYYNGEERAKGNILERFSAQQFPDLHSELNLSSLELGDSALYFCASSLFGNGYTFGSGTRLTVV.